This T cell receptor beta chain was sequenced for a study of CD8+CD57+ T cells in acquired aplastic anemia. The table lists this clonotype with a few counts. Genomic DNA, serving as template, underwent TCR beta VDJ and CDR3 profiling. TCRdb reprocessed the reads with MiXCR, giving one entry per CDR3 protein. Here the sample spans 300,000 or so distinct CDR3 sequences, roughly three fifths being singletons. The V gene's germline CDR1 is SGDLS and CDR2 YYNGEE. Trimming took 4 bases from V and 2 from J, leaving 7 bases between them. The CDR3 is 12 amino acids. This TCR was sampled from a human donor with severe aplastic anemia or a healthy control (not recorded which). Input material: sorted CD4+, CD8+, or CD8+CD57+ T cells (not recorded which) from PBMCs. The V and J genes are TRBV9 and TRBJ2-7; D might be TRBD2 (6 bases). The CDR3 here is CASSPSAYEQYF. DNA of the CDR3: TGTGCCAGCAGCCCTAGCGCCTACGAGCAGTACTTC.